These T cell receptor beta chains were read from a single sample in a study of shared clonotypes between healthy human individuals. The assay was immunoSEQ multiplex PCR, and TCRdb's table has in-frame clones only and misses some. The table lists 450,000 to 700,000 clones, about 95% of them singletons. Sequenced input: naive CD8+ T cells sorted from blood. The origin of the receptors is a woman younger than 45 in good health. Each CDR3 is given with its conserved first and last residue. Each record gives: clone size, V gene, J gene, D gene, CDR3 protein, CDR3 DNA. The D gene is left open where the match is weak. Clone size is shown for a subset of rows, as once, few, many or a class of expanded clone.

abundance: NA
v_gene: TRBV5-5
j_gene: TRBJ2-7
d_gene: TRBD2
CDR3aa: CASSLGTSGRGLHEQYF
CDR3nt: TGTGCCAGCAGCTTGGGTACTAGCGGGAGGGGTCTCCACGAGCAGTACTTC

abundance: NA
v_gene: TRBV5-8
j_gene: TRBJ2-1
d_gene: NA
CDR3aa: CASSTAELGGDEQFF
CDR3nt: TGTGCCAGCAGCACAGCGGAACTAGGAGGGGATGAGCAGTTCTTC

abundance: NA
v_gene: TRBV5-7
j_gene: TRBJ1-5
d_gene: NA
CDR3aa: CASSLWGRENQPQHF
CDR3nt: TGTGCCAGCAGCTTGTGGGGACGGGAGAATCAGCCCCAGCATTTT

abundance: NA
v_gene: TRBV7-9
j_gene: TRBJ1-3
d_gene: NA
CDR3aa: CASSPPGSGNTIYF
CDR3nt: TGTGCCAGCAGCCCGCCGGGATCTGGAAACACCATATATTTT

abundance: NA
v_gene: TRBV19
j_gene: TRBJ2-7
d_gene: NA
CDR3aa: CASTPGQAYEQYF
CDR3nt: TGTGCCAGTACCCCAGGGCAGGCCTACGAGCAGTACTTC

abundance: NA
v_gene: TRBV9
j_gene: TRBJ2-7
d_gene: NA
CDR3aa: CASSAGLGSYEQYF
CDR3nt: TGTGCCAGCAGCGCAGGGTTAGGCTCCTACGAGCAGTACTTC

abundance: NA
v_gene: TRBV5-6
j_gene: TRBJ2-2
d_gene: NA
CDR3aa: CASSPSGFGELFF
CDR3nt: TGTGCCAGCAGCCCGAGTGGGTTCGGGGAGCTGTTTTTT

abundance: NA
v_gene: TRBV7-8
j_gene: TRBJ2-7
d_gene: NA
CDR3aa: CASSYADSYEQYF
CDR3nt: TGTGCCAGCAGCTACGCGGACAGCTACGAGCAGTACTTC

abundance: NA
v_gene: TRBV7-9
j_gene: TRBJ2-3
d_gene: TRBD1
CDR3aa: CASSQDRVRTDTQYF
CDR3nt: TGTGCCAGCAGCCAGGACAGGGTTAGGACAGATACGCAGTATTTT

abundance: NA
v_gene: TRBV5-1
j_gene: TRBJ2-2
d_gene: TRBD2
CDR3aa: CASSASGRLTGELFF
CDR3nt: TGCGCCAGCAGCGCAAGCGGGAGGCTGACCGGGGAGCTGTTTTTT

abundance: NA
v_gene: TRBV27
j_gene: TRBJ2-5
d_gene: TRBD2
CDR3aa: CASRAAGVETQYF
CDR3nt: TGTGCCAGCAGGGCAGCGGGAGTGGAGACCCAGTACTTC

abundance: once
v_gene: TRBV19
j_gene: TRBJ1-5
d_gene: NA
CDR3aa: CASKEGTTYSNQPQHF
CDR3nt: TGTGCCAGCAAAGAAGGGACAACTTATAGCAATCAGCCCCAGCATTTT

abundance: NA
v_gene: TRBV30
j_gene: TRBJ1-2
d_gene: NA
CDR3aa: CAWRELDGYTF
CDR3nt: TGTGCCTGGAGAGAACTGGATGGCTACACCTTC

abundance: NA
v_gene: TRBV13
j_gene: TRBJ1-1
d_gene: NA
CDR3aa: CASSSPQGLVDTEAFF
CDR3nt: TGTGCCAGCAGCTCGCCTCAGGGGTTGGTTGACACTGAAGCTTTCTTT

abundance: NA
v_gene: TRBV5-1
j_gene: TRBJ2-7
d_gene: NA
CDR3aa: CASSLEVAYEQYF
CDR3nt: TGCGCCAGCAGCTTGGAGGTTGCCTACGAGCAGTACTTC

abundance: NA
v_gene: TRBV5-1
j_gene: TRBJ2-5
d_gene: TRBD2
CDR3aa: CASSFPRGLAVKQETQYF
CDR3nt: TGCGCCAGCAGCTTTCCTAGAGGACTAGCGGTAAAACAAGAGACCCAGTACTTC

abundance: once
v_gene: TRBV6-5
j_gene: TRBJ2-7
d_gene: TRBD2
CDR3aa: CASSYRLAGDYEQYF
CDR3nt: TGTGCCAGCAGTTACCGTCTAGCGGGTGACTACGAGCAGTACTTC

abundance: NA
v_gene: TRBV9
j_gene: TRBJ1-2
d_gene: NA
CDR3aa: CASSVKTRYTF
CDR3nt: TGTGCCAGCAGCGTAAAGACCCGGTACACCTTC

abundance: NA
v_gene: TRBV9
j_gene: TRBJ2-7
d_gene: TRBD2
CDR3aa: CASSITTSSLEQYF
CDR3nt: TGTGCCAGCAGCATCACGACTAGCTCGTTGGAGCAGTACTTC

abundance: NA
v_gene: TRBV28
j_gene: TRBJ2-1
d_gene: NA
CDR3aa: CASSFWRAYNEQFF
CDR3nt: TGTGCCAGCAGTTTCTGGCGGGCCTACAATGAGCAGTTCTTC

abundance: NA
v_gene: TRBV29-1
j_gene: TRBJ1-2
d_gene: NA
CDR3aa: CSVEDLETGRGYGYTF
CDR3nt: TGCAGCGTTGAAGATCTGGAGACAGGTCGTGGCTATGGCTACACCTTC

abundance: NA
v_gene: TRBV28
j_gene: TRBJ2-7
d_gene: NA
CDR3aa: CASSFSHLHEQYF
CDR3nt: TGTGCCAGCAGTTTCTCCCATTTACACGAGCAGTACTTC

abundance: once
v_gene: TRBV6-4
j_gene: TRBJ2-1
d_gene: NA
CDR3aa: CASSDSWYNEQFF
CDR3nt: TGTGCCAGCAGTGACTCGTGGTACAATGAGCAGTTCTTC

abundance: once
v_gene: TRBV9
j_gene: TRBJ2-3
d_gene: TRBD1
CDR3aa: CASSVVRGHGTDTQYF
CDR3nt: TGTGCCAGCAGCGTAGTTAGGGGGCACGGCACAGATACGCAGTATTTT

abundance: once
v_gene: TRBV4-1
j_gene: TRBJ1-2
d_gene: NA
CDR3aa: CASSQDGGYTF
CDR3nt: TGCGCCAGCAGCCAAGATGGCGGCTACACCTTC

abundance: NA
v_gene: TRBV30
j_gene: TRBJ2-6
d_gene: NA
CDR3aa: CAWGAGNGANVLTF
CDR3nt: TGTGCCTGGGGCGCGGGGAATGGGGCCAACGTCCTGACTTTC

abundance: NA
v_gene: TRBV5-1
j_gene: TRBJ2-1
d_gene: TRBD1
CDR3aa: CASSLSWDRGQDEQFF
CDR3nt: TGCGCCAGCAGCTTGTCTTGGGACAGGGGGCAAGATGAGCAGTTCTTC

abundance: NA
v_gene: TRBV4-1
j_gene: TRBJ2-1
d_gene: TRBD2
CDR3aa: CASSLETSGFSYNEQFF
CDR3nt: TGCGCCAGCAGTCTAGAAACTAGCGGGTTCTCCTACAATGAGCAGTTCTTC

abundance: NA
v_gene: TRBV7-3
j_gene: TRBJ2-3
d_gene: NA
CDR3aa: CASSLTGRATDTQYF
CDR3nt: TGTGCCAGCAGCTTAACAGGGCGGGCGACAGATACGCAGTATTTT

abundance: NA
v_gene: TRBV28
j_gene: TRBJ2-3
d_gene: NA
CDR3aa: CASSLAGGADTQYF
CDR3nt: TGTGCCAGCAGTTTAGCTGGCGGGGCAGATACGCAGTATTTT

abundance: NA
v_gene: TRBV27
j_gene: TRBJ2-7
d_gene: TRBD1
CDR3aa: CASSVDRGHEQYF
CDR3nt: TGTGCCAGCAGTGTGGACAGGGGGCACGAGCAGTACTTC

abundance: NA
v_gene: TRBV9
j_gene: TRBJ1-2
d_gene: NA
CDR3aa: CASSPENVYYGYTF
CDR3nt: TGTGCCAGCAGCCCCGAGAACGTCTACTATGGCTACACCTTC

abundance: NA
v_gene: TRBV7-2
j_gene: TRBJ2-7
d_gene: TRBD2
CDR3aa: CASSTDLGLAAYEQYF
CDR3nt: TGTGCCAGCAGCACAGACTTGGGGCTAGCGGCCTACGAGCAGTACTTC

abundance: NA
v_gene: TRBV6-5
j_gene: TRBJ2-5
d_gene: NA
CDR3aa: CASNVGETQYF
CDR3nt: TGTGCCAGCAATGTGGGAGAGACCCAGTACTTC

abundance: NA
v_gene: TRBV9
j_gene: TRBJ2-2
d_gene: NA
CDR3aa: CASSTRTGQGGELFF
CDR3nt: TGTGCCAGCAGCACCCGTACAGGGCAAGGCGGGGAGCTGTTTTTT

abundance: NA
v_gene: TRBV28
j_gene: TRBJ1-1
d_gene: NA
CDR3aa: CASSLNLGTEAFF
CDR3nt: TGTGCCAGCAGTTTAAATCTGGGGACTGAAGCTTTCTTT

abundance: NA
v_gene: TRBV6-5
j_gene: TRBJ2-1
d_gene: NA
CDR3aa: CASSYRGMRWSEQFF
CDR3nt: TGTGCCAGCAGTTACAGGGGGATGAGATGGAGTGAGCAGTTCTTC

abundance: NA
v_gene: TRBV28
j_gene: TRBJ1-2
d_gene: NA
CDR3aa: CASSLSGKIGSGF
CDR3nt: TGTGCCAGCAGTTTGTCCGGGAAAATCGGTAGTGGCTTC

abundance: NA
v_gene: TRBV5-6
j_gene: TRBJ2-7
d_gene: NA
CDR3aa: CASSLGGQMYEYF
CDR3nt: TGTGCCAGCAGCTTGGGGGGCCAGATGTACGAGTACTTC

abundance: once
v_gene: TRBV13
j_gene: TRBJ2-1
d_gene: NA
CDR3aa: CASSLGVGVVNEQFF
CDR3nt: TGTGCCAGCAGCTTAGGCGTGGGAGTGGTCAATGAGCAGTTCTTC

abundance: NA
v_gene: TRBV4-1
j_gene: TRBJ1-6
d_gene: TRBD1
CDR3aa: CASSQDRQGDSPLHF
CDR3nt: TGCGCCAGCAGCCAAGATAGACAGGGCGATTCACCCCTCCACTTT

abundance: NA
v_gene: TRBV5-4
j_gene: TRBJ2-7
d_gene: TRBD1
CDR3aa: CASSSPGQGVEQYF
CDR3nt: TGTGCCAGCAGCTCGCCGGGACAGGGGGTCGAGCAGTACTTC

abundance: NA
v_gene: TRBV15
j_gene: TRBJ2-6
d_gene: NA
CDR3aa: CATSRDRSLSGANVLTF
CDR3nt: TGTGCCACCAGCAGAGACAGGTCCCTCTCTGGGGCCAACGTCCTGACTTTC

abundance: once
v_gene: TRBV14
j_gene: TRBJ1-6
d_gene: NA
CDR3aa: CASSQGRLRSSYNSPLHF
CDR3nt: TGTGCCAGCAGCCAAGGGCGACTAAGGAGCTCCTATAATTCACCCCTCCACTTT

abundance: NA
v_gene: TRBV27
j_gene: TRBJ2-2
d_gene: TRBD1
CDR3aa: CASSLHRGYTGELFF
CDR3nt: TGTGCCAGCAGTCTCCACAGGGGTTATACCGGGGAGCTGTTTTTT

abundance: NA
v_gene: TRBV11-2
j_gene: TRBJ2-3
d_gene: NA
CDR3aa: CASSDNSGVWTDTQYF
CDR3nt: TGTGCCAGCAGCGACAATTCAGGTGTTTGGACAGATACGCAGTATTTT

abundance: NA
v_gene: TRBV27
j_gene: TRBJ2-6
d_gene: TRBD2
CDR3aa: CASSLYVGGPGANVLTF
CDR3nt: TGTGCCAGCAGTTTATATGTGGGAGGGCCTGGGGCCAACGTCCTGACTTTC

abundance: NA
v_gene: TRBV27
j_gene: TRBJ1-1
d_gene: NA
CDR3aa: CASRSHTGEAFF
CDR3nt: TGTGCCAGCAGATCTCACACAGGGGAAGCTTTCTTT

abundance: NA
v_gene: TRBV15
j_gene: TRBJ2-7
d_gene: NA
CDR3aa: CATSRDRRYEQYF
CDR3nt: TGTGCCACCAGCAGAGACCGAAGATACGAGCAGTACTTC

abundance: NA
v_gene: TRBV28
j_gene: TRBJ2-7
d_gene: TRBD2
CDR3aa: CASTIAGGGYEQYF
CDR3nt: TGTGCCAGCACCATAGCGGGAGGTGGATACGAGCAGTACTTC

abundance: NA
v_gene: TRBV27
j_gene: TRBJ2-7
d_gene: TRBD2
CDR3aa: CASSLSGTSFTYEQYF
CDR3nt: TGTGCCAGCAGTTTATCGGGGACTAGTTTTACCTACGAGCAGTACTTC

abundance: once
v_gene: TRBV7-6
j_gene: TRBJ2-5
d_gene: TRBD2
CDR3aa: CASSLTPPGGSETQYF
CDR3nt: TGTGCCAGCAGCTTAACTCCCCCGGGAGGATCAGAGACCCAGTACTTC

abundance: NA
v_gene: TRBV27
j_gene: TRBJ2-2
d_gene: NA
CDR3aa: CASRGFANTGELFF
CDR3nt: TGTGCCAGCAGAGGCTTCGCGAACACCGGGGAGCTGTTTTTT

abundance: NA
v_gene: TRBV6-5
j_gene: TRBJ1-1
d_gene: NA
CDR3aa: CASSYDSMNTEAFF
CDR3nt: TGTGCCAGCAGTTATGACTCCATGAACACTGAAGCTTTCTTT

abundance: NA
v_gene: TRBV27
j_gene: TRBJ2-1
d_gene: TRBD2
CDR3aa: CASSAGRARNEQFF
CDR3nt: TGTGCCAGCAGTGCGGGGAGGGCCCGAAATGAGCAGTTCTTC